This TCR beta chain was retrieved from a study of T cell repertoires in cytomegalovirus infection. As concerns this clonotype: Its target is not known.

TCRdb passed the reads through MiXCR, listing each CDR3 protein once. The data contain hundreds of thousands of distinct CDR3 sequences, more than 30% of them singletons. There are 13 residues in the CDR3. With 1 base clipped from V and 14 bases from J, the junction kept 7 bases outside the gene matches. The sequencing used cultured PBMCs, collected from culture after CMV antigen stimulation. This clonotype was sampled from a human donor in good health (CMV status not recorded). Some clones in this sample may be carry-over from other donors' samples. The chain recombines TRBV12-3 or TRBV12-4 with TRBJ2-1; 8 bases are shared with TRBD2. The CDR3 nucleotides are TGTGCCAGCAGTTTAGGGTGGGATAGCGGGGAGTTCTTC. Amino acids: CASSLGWDSGEFF.